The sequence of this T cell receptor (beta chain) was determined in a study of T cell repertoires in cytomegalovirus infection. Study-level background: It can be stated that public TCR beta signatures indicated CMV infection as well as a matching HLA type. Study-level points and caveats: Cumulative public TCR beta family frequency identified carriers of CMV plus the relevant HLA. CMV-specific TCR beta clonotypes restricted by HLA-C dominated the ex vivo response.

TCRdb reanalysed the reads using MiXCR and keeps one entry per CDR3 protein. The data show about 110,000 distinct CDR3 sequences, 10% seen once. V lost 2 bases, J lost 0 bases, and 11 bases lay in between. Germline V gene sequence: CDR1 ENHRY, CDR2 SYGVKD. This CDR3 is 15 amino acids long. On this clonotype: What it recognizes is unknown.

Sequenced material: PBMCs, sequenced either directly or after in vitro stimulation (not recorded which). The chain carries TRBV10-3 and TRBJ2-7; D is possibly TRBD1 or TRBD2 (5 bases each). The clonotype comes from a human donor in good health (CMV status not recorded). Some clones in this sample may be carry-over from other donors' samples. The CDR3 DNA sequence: TGTGCCATCAGTGAGAGCCCCGGGACCTCCTACGAGCAGTACTTC. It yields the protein CAISESPGTSYEQYF.